What follows is one T cell receptor (beta chain) and its context. The sample comes from a study of beta chain features in type 1 diabetes. Expressed TCRB transcripts were sequenced after all isolated RNA was converted to cDNA. Only in-frame clones appear in the TCRdb table, and some are missing; sequencing was by immunoSEQ multiplex PCR. The sample yields fewer than 550,000 clones, 10% to 12% seen once. V dropped 7 bases and J dropped 5 bases, with 15 bases sitting between them. The germline CDR1 and CDR2 sequences are LNHDA and SQIVND (reference sequence). The length of the CDR3 is 14 residues. A sort by CD45RO/CCR7/CD25/CD127/CD95/CD27 yielded CD4+ naive, central memory, regulatory and stem cell-like memory cells.

The sequence was collected from a woman younger than 30 in good health. The chain has TRBV19 and TRBJ2-1; D call uncertain. The sequencing input was naive CD4+ T cells from blood. CDR3 region: CASTVTSSHNEQFF. CDR3 sequence (DNA): TGTGCCAGTACGGTGACATCCTCGCACAATGAGCAGTTCTTC. Combining the CDR3 with reference TRBV19 and TRBJ2-1 gives the whole variable domain DGGITQSPKYLFRKEGQNVTLSCEQNLNHDAMYWYRQDPGQGLRLIYYSQIVNDFQKGDIAEGYSVSREKKESFPLTVTSAQKNPTAFYLCASTVTSSHNEQFFGPGTRLTVL.